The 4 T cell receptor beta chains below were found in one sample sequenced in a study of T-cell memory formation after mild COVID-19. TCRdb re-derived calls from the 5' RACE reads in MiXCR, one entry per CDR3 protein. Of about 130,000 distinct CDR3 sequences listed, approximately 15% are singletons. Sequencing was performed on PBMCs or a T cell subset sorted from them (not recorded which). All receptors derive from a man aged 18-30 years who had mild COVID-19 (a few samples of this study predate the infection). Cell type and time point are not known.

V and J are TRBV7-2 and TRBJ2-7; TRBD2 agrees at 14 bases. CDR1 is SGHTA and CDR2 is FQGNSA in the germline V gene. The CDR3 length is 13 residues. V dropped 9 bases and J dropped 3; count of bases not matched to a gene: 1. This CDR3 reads CASGLAGGYEQYF. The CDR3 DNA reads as TGTGCCAGTGGACTAGCGGGGGGCTACGAGCAGTACTTC.

CDR3 in amino acids: CASSVGSLGLKLGDTQYF. The DNA of the CDR3 is TGCGCCAGCAGCGTAGGAAGTCTAGGACTGAAGTTGGGAGATACGCAGTATTTT. The rearrangement joins TRBV4-3 to TRBJ2-3; a possible D gene is TRBD2 (5 bases). Deletions cut 5 bases from V and 5 bases from J, with 26 bases between. Per germline, CDR1 LGHNA and CDR2 YSLEER. The CDR3 is made up of 18 amino acids.

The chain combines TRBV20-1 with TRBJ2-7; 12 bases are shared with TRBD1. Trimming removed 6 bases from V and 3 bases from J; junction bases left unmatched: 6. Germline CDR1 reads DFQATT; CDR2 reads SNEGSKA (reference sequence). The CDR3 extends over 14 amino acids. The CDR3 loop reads CSATGTGGFYEQYV. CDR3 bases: TGCAGTGCCACCGGGACAGGGGGCTTCTACGAGCAGTACGTC.

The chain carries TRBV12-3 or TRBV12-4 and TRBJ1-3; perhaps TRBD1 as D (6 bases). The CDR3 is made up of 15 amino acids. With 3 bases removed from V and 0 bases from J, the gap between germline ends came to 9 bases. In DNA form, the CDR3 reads TGTGCCAGCAGTTTTGGACAGAGCTCTGGAAACACCATATATTTT. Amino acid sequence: CASSFGQSSGNTIYF.